The 27 T cell receptor beta chains below come from one sample, sequenced in a study of blood T cell repertoires in COVID-19. Clones were sequenced by immunoSEQ multiplex PCR, and TCRdb holds only the in-frame ones, with some missing. The sample holds roughly 200,000 clones; 88% are singletons and the top ten take around 1.6%. The sample consisted of peripheral blood. The receptors were gathered from a man aged 65 to 85 with acute or convalescent COVID-19.

This clone was seen only once. The rearrangement links TRBV15 to TRBJ2-1, with 8 bases identical to TRBD1. The V gene end was trimmed by 4 bases and the J gene end by 8 bases; junction bases not matched to a gene: 7. The CDR3 has 14 residues. Per germline, CDR1 LNHNV and CDR2 YYDKDF (reference sequence). The CDR3 is CATSIRTGYHEQFF. The CDR3 DNA follows: TGTGCCACCAGCATAAGGACAGGGTATCATGAGCAGTTCTTC.

This rearrangement joins TRBV24-1 to TRBJ2-2, with a weak D call TRBD1 (5 bases). Germline values: CDR1 KGHDR, CDR2 SFDVKD. The CDR3 is made up of 13 amino acids. Trimming removed 6 bases from V and 8 bases from J, with 12 bases in between. CDR3 in amino acids: CATSLTDSGELFF. In DNA form, the CDR3 reads TGTGCCACCAGTTTAACAGACAGTGGGGAGCTGTTTTTT.

This clone is a singleton in its sample. The chain links TRBV3-1 (or the pseudogene TRBV3-2) to TRBJ2-3, with 8 positions matching TRBD2. CDR1 LGHDT and CDR2 YNNKEL come from the germline V gene (reference sequence). The CDR3 sequence is 16 residues long. Unmatched junction bases numbered 8, after V lost 3 bases and J lost 3 bases. The DNA for the CDR3 is TGTGCCAGCAGCCAGCCCGGACTAGCCGTGACAGATACGCAGTATTTT. Amino acid sequence: CASSQPGLAVTDTQYF.

The chain carries TRBV3-1 (or the pseudogene TRBV3-2) and TRBJ2-1; a possible D gene is TRBD2 (6 bases). The CDR3 is 16 residues long. The V gene's germline CDR1 is LGHDT and CDR2 YNNKEL (reference sequence). Trimming stripped 0 bases from V and 3 bases from J, with 12 bases between. As DNA, the CDR3 is TGTGCCAGCAGCCAAGAAGGTAGCGGCGGCTACAATGAGCAGTTCTTC. Translating gives CASSQEGSGGYNEQFF.

The V gene is TRBV11-1, the J gene TRBJ2-7; D is unclear. Per the germline V gene, CDR1 is SGHAT and CDR2 is FQDESV (reference sequence). V shed 5 bases and J shed 5 bases, with 10 bases lying between them. The CDR3 loop spans 12 amino acids. In nucleotides, the CDR3 is TGTGCCAGCAGCCCCGGAGCCGACGAGCAGTACTTC. It yields the protein CASSPGADEQYF.

The rearrangement joins TRBV5-6 to TRBJ2-1, with D possibly TRBD2 on 6 matching bases. Germline CDR1 is SGHDT and CDR2 is YYEEEE. V lost 0 bases and J 4 bases, leaving 11 bases between the germline ends. The CDR3 is 15 amino acids. The chain's CDR3 is CASSLGEAVYNEQFF. The CDR3 DNA follows: TGTGCCAGCAGCTTGGGGGAGGCGGTTTACAATGAGCAGTTCTTC.

This sequence joins TRBV14 and TRBJ1-1; the D is unclear. The CDR3 length is 17 residues. CDR1 is SGHDN, CDR2 FVKESK, per germline. The ends were cut back, 0 bases at V and 1 base at J, with 15 bases in the middle. The CDR3, as DNA: TGTGCCAGCAGCCAAGATTTAGGAGGGTTCGGGAACACTGAAGCTTTCTTT. It codes for CASSQDLGGFGNTEAFF.

The chain has TRBV19 and TRBJ1-5, with 7 bases lining up with TRBD1. Germline V lookup: CDR1 LNHDA, CDR2 SQIVND (reference sequence). V gave up 8 bases and J gave up 4 bases; unmatched junction bases: 14. The CDR3 is 16 amino acids. This CDR3 reads CASSYPPGQSNQPQHF. DNA of the CDR3: TGTGCCAGTTCCTATCCTCCGGGACAGTCTAATCAGCCCCAGCATTTT. The variable domain in full, with the rest retrieved from reference TRBV19 and TRBJ1-5, is DGGITQSPKYLFRKEGQNVTLSCEQNLNHDAMYWYRQDPGQGLRLIYYSQIVNDFQKGDIAEGYSVSREKKESFPLTVTSAQKNPTAFYLCASSYPPGQSNQPQHFGDGTRLSIL.

The genes are TRBV5-4 and TRBJ2-5; perhaps TRBD2 as D (6 bases). V lost 0 bases to trimming and J lost 9 bases, with 15 bases between them. There are 14 residues in the CDR3. Germline V gives CDR1 SGHNT, CDR2 YYREEE (reference sequence). The CDR3 DNA reads TGTGCCAGCAGCTTGGGGGACTTCCAAGGGGCCCAGTACTTC. This translates into CASSLGDFQGAQYF.

The genes are TRBV4-1 and TRBJ1-4; 7 bases agree with TRBD1. Losses at the gene ends were 1 base for V and 4 bases for J; bases not matched to a gene: 3. The CDR3 runs to 15 residues. Per the germline V gene, CDR1 is MGHRA and CDR2 is YSYEKL. The DNA for the CDR3 is TGCGCCAGCAGCCAAGCGGGACAGCGTAATGAAAAACTGTTTTTT. Encoded protein: CASSQAGQRNEKLFF.

The chain recombines TRBV27 with TRBJ1-6; tentatively, D is TRBD1 (5 bases). Germline CDR1 is MNHEY and CDR2 is SMNVEV (reference sequence). The CDR3 is made up of 15 amino acids. V lost 5 bases, J lost 5 bases, and 13 bases lay in between. The CDR3 sequence: CASSPYKGHNSPLHF. DNA of the CDR3: TGTGCCAGCAGTCCATATAAGGGGCATAATTCACCCCTCCACTTT.

V usage is TRBV4-1 and J usage is TRBJ1-2; the match to TRBD1 covers 7 bases. The V and J ends lost 2 bases and 7 bases, in that order; junction bases with no gene match: 10. The CDR3 sequence is 15 residues long. Germline CDR1 is MGHRA and CDR2 is YSYEKL. CDR3: CASSQMGVGGFGYTF. CDR3 coding DNA: TGCGCCAGCAGCCAAATGGGAGTAGGGGGCTTTGGCTACACCTTC.

This clone was seen a single time. The chain links TRBV6-5 to TRBJ1-1, with D possibly being TRBD1 (6 bases). The CDR3 runs 14 residues. From germline, CDR1 is MNHEY and CDR2 SVGAGI. V shed 2 bases and J shed 1 base, with 8 bases lying between them. Written as DNA, the CDR3 is TGTGCCAGCAGTTACCAGGGGACGAACACTGAAGCTTTCTTT. This codes for CASSYQGTNTEAFF.

The chain links TRBV6-6 to TRBJ2-3; TRBD2 matches 10 bases. V lost 4 bases and J lost 5; bases outside the gene matches: 9. There are 16 residues in the CDR3. Germline CDR1 reads MNHNY; CDR2 reads SVGAGI (reference sequence). CDR3 region: CASSSDLAGVKDTQYF. As DNA, the CDR3 is TGTGCCAGCAGTTCGGACCTAGCGGGAGTTAAAGATACGCAGTATTTT.

V is TRBV18 and J is TRBJ2-7; perhaps TRBD2 as D (6 bases). This CDR3 spans 14 amino acids. Germline V gene data show CDR1 as KGHSH and CDR2 as LQKENI. Trimming removed 2 bases at V and 5 bases at J, with 13 bases between. This CDR3 reads CASSPKAGGDEQYF. The CDR3 nucleotides are TGTGCCAGCTCACCAAAGGCGGGCGGGGACGAGCAGTACTTC.

This rearrangement joins TRBV7-2 to TRBJ2-5; TRBD1 matches 7 bases. Germline assignment: CDR1 SGHTA and CDR2 FQGNSA. J lost 7 bases, V lost 5 bases, and 7 bases had no gene match. The CDR3 is 13 amino acids. DNA of the CDR3: TGTGCCAGCAGCCCAGGACAGGTCCCGACCCAGTACTTC. It specifies CASSPGQVPTQYF.

The chain couples TRBV5-1 to TRBJ2-1; maybe TRBD1 (5 bases). Trimming left V 7 bases short and J 9 bases short, with 29 bases between. The length of the CDR3 is 17 residues. Germline CDR1 is SGHRS and CDR2 is YFSETQ. The CDR3 reads CASEVGFGHGPKGEQFF. DNA for the CDR3: TGCGCCAGCGAGGTGGGATTCGGACACGGACCTAAGGGTGAGCAGTTCTTC.

The chain carries TRBV29-1 and TRBJ2-4, with 13 positions matching TRBD2. Looked up from germline, CDR1 is SQVTM and CDR2 is ANQGSEA. The CDR3 has 15 amino acids. V lost 4 bases, J lost 6 bases, and 6 bases stayed unmatched. The CDR3 DNA follows: TGCAGCGTTGCCGGGACTAGCGGGACTATAAACATTCAGTACTTC. Its protein is CSVAGTSGTINIQYF.

This clone was seen a few times. The sample contains more than one DNA sequence encoding this CDR3. The chain joins TRBV7-9 to TRBJ2-1; 10 bases are a match to TRBD2. The CDR3 length is 15 residues. Unmatched junction bases numbered 2, after V lost 6 bases and J lost 0 bases. CDR1 SEHNR and CDR2 FQNEAQ come from the germline V gene (reference sequence). CDR3 protein: CASSPSGSSYNEQFF. CDR3 nucleotide sequence: TGTGCCAGCAGTCCTAGCGGGAGCTCCTACAATGAGCAGTTCTTC.

The gene calls are TRBV15 and TRBJ1-5; the D gene is possibly TRBD1 (5 bases). Germline V gene sequence: CDR1 LNHNV, CDR2 YYDKDF (reference sequence). CDR3 size: 16 residues. V gave up 5 bases and J gave up 1 base, with 15 bases separating them. DNA for the CDR3: TGTGCCACCAGCCACCCGGGACTTGGCAGCAATCAGCCCCAGCATTTT. Its translation is CATSHPGLGSNQPQHF.

This clone showed up just a few times. One end of the junction does not line up with germline, which may come from a read error. The chain couples TRBV7-2 to TRBJ2-1; D unclear. Germline V lookup: CDR1 SGHTA, CDR2 FQGNSA. The length of the CDR3 is 11 residues. DNA for the CDR3: TGTGCCAGCAGCTCCGACAATGAGCAGTTCTTC. It yields the protein CASSSDNEQFF.

The chain recombines TRBV5-6 with TRBJ1-1; D call uncertain. The CDR3 is 11 residues long. V dropped 6 bases and J dropped 1 base, with 4 bases sitting between them. Germline V lookup: CDR1 SGHDT, CDR2 YYEEEE. This chain's CDR3 is CASNRNTEAFF. CDR3 sequence (DNA): TGTGCCAGCAATCGGAACACTGAAGCTTTCTTT.

The chain couples TRBV27 to TRBJ1-6; D remains unclear. V shed 7 bases and J shed 6 bases, with 19 bases lying between them. Germline lookup yields CDR1 MNHEY and CDR2 SMNVEV (reference sequence). This CDR3 region has 16 residues. In nucleotides, the CDR3 is TGTGCCAGCACCTCTCTGATAGGGAGGATTAATTCACCCCTCCACTTT. Its translation is CASTSLIGRINSPLHF.

V is TRBV5-4 and J is TRBJ1-1, with D perhaps matching TRBD1 (6 bases). CDR3 size: 14 residues. Germline-derived CDR1 and CDR2 are SGHNT and YYREEE (reference sequence). Trimming removed 5 bases at V and 2 bases at J, with 13 bases between. The DNA of the CDR3 is TGTGCCAGCAGTCTACAGGGTAGAAACACTGAAGCTTTCTTT. Amino acid sequence: CASSLQGRNTEAFF.

This chain uses TRBV7-3 with TRBJ2-1, with D maybe TRBD2 (6 bases). The CDR3 totals 14 residues. Deletions cut 5 bases from V and 9 bases from J, with 17 bases between. Germline CDR1 reads SGHTA; CDR2 reads FQGTGA. The CDR3 nucleotides read TGTGCCAGCAGCCCCTTTGACTTCGGGGGTGAGCAGTTCTTC. Translating it yields CASSPFDFGGEQFF. The entire variable domain, with the rest obtained from reference TRBV7-3 and TRBJ2-1, is as follows: GAGVSQTPSNKVTEKGKYVELRCDPISGHTALYWYRQSLGQGPEFLIYFQGTGAADDSGLPNDRFFAVRPEGSVSTLKIQRTERGDSAVYLCASSPFDFGGEQFFGPGTRLTVL.

The chain employs TRBV11-2 and TRBJ2-7; D unresolved. The CDR3 is 14 amino acids. V lost 5 bases and J lost 2, with 13 bases in between. The germline CDR1 and CDR2 sequences are SGHAT and FQNNGV. The CDR3: CASSVTDGPYEQYF. The CDR3 nucleotides are TGTGCCAGCAGCGTGACTGACGGTCCCTACGAGCAGTACTTC.

In this sample, this clone turned up once. The chain is built from TRBV28 and TRBJ1-1, with D uncertain. The CDR3 covers 13 residues. CDR1 and CDR2 from the germline V gene are MDHEN and SYDVKM. The V end was cut by 3 bases, the J end by 1 base, with 6 bases between. CDR3 loop: CASSFPKNTEAFF. CDR3 nucleotides: TGTGCCAGCAGTTTCCCCAAGAACACTGAAGCTTTCTTT.